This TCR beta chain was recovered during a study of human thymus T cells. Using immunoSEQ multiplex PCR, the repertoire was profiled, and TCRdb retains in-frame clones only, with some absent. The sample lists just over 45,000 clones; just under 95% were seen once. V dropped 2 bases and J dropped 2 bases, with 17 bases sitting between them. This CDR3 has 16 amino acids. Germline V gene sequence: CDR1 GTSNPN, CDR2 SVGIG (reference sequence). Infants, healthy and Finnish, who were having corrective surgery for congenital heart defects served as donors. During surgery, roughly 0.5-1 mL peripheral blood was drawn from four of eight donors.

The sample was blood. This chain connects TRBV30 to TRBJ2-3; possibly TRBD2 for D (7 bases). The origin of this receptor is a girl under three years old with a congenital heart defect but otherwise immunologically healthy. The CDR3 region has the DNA TGTGCCTGGAGTAAGGGGGAGCGGGACCTCACAGATACGCAGTATTTT. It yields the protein CAWSKGERDLTDTQYF.